This T cell receptor beta chain was recovered during a study of shared clonotypes between healthy human individuals. Profiled with immunoSEQ multiplex PCR; TCRdb holds only in-frame clones, not every one. The table includes 2 million to 3 million clones, roughly 93% detected once. Germline CDR1 reads SGHNT; CDR2 reads YYREEE (reference sequence). The CDR3 covers 15 residues. V trimming: 0 bases; J trimming: 6 bases; junction bases outside the gene matches: 7. The TCR originated in a man younger than 35 in good health. Some clones in this sample may be carry-over from other donors' samples. The chain links TRBV5-4 to TRBJ1-1, with 8 bases aligning to TRBD1. The sample comprised naive CD4+ T cells from PBMCs. The subset denotes: CD45RA+ positively selected. CDR3 residues: CASSLGQGWSAEAFF. CDR3 DNA sequence: TGTGCCAGCAGCTTGGGACAGGGGTGGTCAGCTGAAGCTTTCTTT.